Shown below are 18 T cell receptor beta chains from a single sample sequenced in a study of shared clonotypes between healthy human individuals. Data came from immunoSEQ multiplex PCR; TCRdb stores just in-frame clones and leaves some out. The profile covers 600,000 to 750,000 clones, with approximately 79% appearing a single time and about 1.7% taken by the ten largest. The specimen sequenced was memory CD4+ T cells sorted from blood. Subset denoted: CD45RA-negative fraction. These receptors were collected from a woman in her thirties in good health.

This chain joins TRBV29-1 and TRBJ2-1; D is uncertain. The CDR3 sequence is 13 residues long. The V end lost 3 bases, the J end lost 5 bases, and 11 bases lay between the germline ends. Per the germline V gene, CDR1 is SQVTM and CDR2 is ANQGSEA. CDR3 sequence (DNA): TGCAGCGTTGAGGTGAACCCCAACAATGAGCAGTTCTTC. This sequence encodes CSVEVNPNNEQFF.

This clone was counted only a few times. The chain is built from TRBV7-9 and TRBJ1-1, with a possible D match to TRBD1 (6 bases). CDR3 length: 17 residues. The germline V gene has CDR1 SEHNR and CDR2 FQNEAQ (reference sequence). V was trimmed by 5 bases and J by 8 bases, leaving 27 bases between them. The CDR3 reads CASSPKGGAAVADEAFF. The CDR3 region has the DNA TGTGCCAGCAGCCCCAAGGGGGGGGCCGCGGTAGCAGACGAAGCTTTCTTT. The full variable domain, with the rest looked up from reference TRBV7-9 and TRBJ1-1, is DTGVSQNPRHKITKRGQNVTFRCDPISEHNRLYWYRQTLGQGPEFLTYFQNEAQLEKSRLLSDRFSAERPKGSFSTLEIQRTEQGDSAMYLCASSPKGGAAVADEAFFGQGTRLTVV.

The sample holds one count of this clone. The CDR3 DNA follows: TGCGCCAGCAGCCAAGACTTATACGAGCAGTACTTC. Translated: CASSQDLYEQYF. V and J are TRBV4-1 and TRBJ2-7; no reliable D call. Trimming took off 0 bases at V and 4 bases at J, with 4 bases between the two ends. This CDR3 has 12 residues. The V gene's germline CDR1 is MGHRA and CDR2 YSYEKL.

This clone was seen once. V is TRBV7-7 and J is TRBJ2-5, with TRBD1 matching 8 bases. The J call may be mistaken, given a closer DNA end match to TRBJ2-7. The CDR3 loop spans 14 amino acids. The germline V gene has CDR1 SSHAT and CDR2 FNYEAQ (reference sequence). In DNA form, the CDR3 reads TGTGCCAGCAGCAGCGCCGGGACAGGCTCCGAGCAGTACTTC. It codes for CASSSAGTGSEQYF.

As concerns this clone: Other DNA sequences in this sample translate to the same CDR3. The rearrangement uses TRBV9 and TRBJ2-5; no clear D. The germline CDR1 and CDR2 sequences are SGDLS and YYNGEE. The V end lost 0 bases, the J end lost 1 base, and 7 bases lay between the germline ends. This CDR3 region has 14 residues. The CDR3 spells CASSVGSGQETQYF. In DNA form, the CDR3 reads TGTGCCAGCAGCGTAGGCTCTGGCCAAGAGACCCAGTACTTC.

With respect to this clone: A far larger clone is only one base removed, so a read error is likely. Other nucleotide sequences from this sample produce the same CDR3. In nucleotides, the CDR3 is TGTGCCACCAGCAAAGGACAGGGGAATGAAAAACTATTTTTT. It specifies CATSKGQGNEKLFF. The V and J genes are TRBV15 and TRBJ1-4, with 9 nucleotides matching TRBD1. Germline CDR1 and CDR2: LNHNV and YYDKDF (reference sequence). CDR3 length: 14 residues.

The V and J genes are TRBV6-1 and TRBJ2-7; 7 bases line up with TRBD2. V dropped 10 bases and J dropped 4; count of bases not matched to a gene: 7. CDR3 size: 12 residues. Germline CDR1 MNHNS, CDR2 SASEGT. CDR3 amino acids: CATNSGGYEQYF. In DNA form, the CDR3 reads TGTGCCACCAACTCCGGGGGGTACGAGCAGTACTTC.

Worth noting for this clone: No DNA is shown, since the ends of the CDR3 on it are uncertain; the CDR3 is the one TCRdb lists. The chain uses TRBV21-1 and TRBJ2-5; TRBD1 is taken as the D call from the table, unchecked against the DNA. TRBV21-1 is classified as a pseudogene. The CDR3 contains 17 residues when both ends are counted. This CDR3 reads CASSKGVAGGTEETQYF.

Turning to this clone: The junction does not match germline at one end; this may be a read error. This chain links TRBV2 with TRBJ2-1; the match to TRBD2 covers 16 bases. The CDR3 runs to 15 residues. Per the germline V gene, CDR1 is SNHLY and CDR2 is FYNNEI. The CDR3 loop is CASTEGGTSGRARIF. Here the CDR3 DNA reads TGTGCCAGCACCGAAGGCGGGACTAGCGGGAGGGCCAGGATCTTC.

The CDR3 is CASNLRNRGPGETQYF. The CDR3 DNA reads as TGTGCCAGTAACCTTCGAAACAGGGGGCCTGGGGAGACCCAGTACTTC. The chain has TRBV19 and TRBJ2-5; TRBD1 aligns across 9 bases. With 7 bases clipped from V and 5 bases from J, the junction kept 14 bases outside the gene matches. This CDR3 is 16 amino acids long. The germline V gene encodes CDR1 LNHDA and CDR2 SQIVND (reference sequence).

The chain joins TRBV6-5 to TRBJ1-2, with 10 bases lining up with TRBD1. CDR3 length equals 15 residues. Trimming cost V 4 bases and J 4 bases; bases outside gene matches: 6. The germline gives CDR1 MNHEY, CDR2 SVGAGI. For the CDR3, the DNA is TGTGCCAGCAGTTTGGACAGGGGGAAGGGCTATGGCTACACCTTC. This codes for CASSLDRGKGYGYTF.

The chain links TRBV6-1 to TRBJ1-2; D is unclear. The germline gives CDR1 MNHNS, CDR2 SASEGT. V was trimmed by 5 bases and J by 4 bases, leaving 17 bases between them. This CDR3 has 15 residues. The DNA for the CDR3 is TGTGCCAGCAGTCAAAGCCTCTCCGGCATCTATGGCTACACCTTC. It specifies CASSQSLSGIYGYTF.

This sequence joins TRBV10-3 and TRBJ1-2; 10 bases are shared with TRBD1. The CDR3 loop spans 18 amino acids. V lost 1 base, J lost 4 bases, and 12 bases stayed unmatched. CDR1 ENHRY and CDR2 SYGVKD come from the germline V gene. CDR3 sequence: CAISEFDRGQGGLYGYTF. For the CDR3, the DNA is TGTGCCATCAGTGAGTTCGACAGGGGGCAAGGAGGCCTCTATGGCTACACCTTC.

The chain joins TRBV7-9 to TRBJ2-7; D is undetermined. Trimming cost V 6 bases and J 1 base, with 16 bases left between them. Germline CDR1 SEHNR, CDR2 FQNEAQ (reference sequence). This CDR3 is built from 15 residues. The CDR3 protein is CASRTHPYCSYEQYF. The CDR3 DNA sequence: TGTGCCAGCAGGACCCATCCCTATTGTTCCTACGAGCAGTACTTC.

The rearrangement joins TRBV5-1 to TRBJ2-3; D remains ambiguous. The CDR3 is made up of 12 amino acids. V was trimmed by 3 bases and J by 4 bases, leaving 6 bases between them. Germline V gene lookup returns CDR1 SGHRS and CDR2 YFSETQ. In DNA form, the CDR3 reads TGCGCCAGCAGCTCAGAAGCAGATACGCAGTATTTT. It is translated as CASSSEADTQYF.

The CDR3 nucleotides are TGTGCCAGCAGCGCCGACTCGACTAGCACAGATACGCAGTATTTT. Translation: CASSADSTSTDTQYF. The chain joins TRBV2 to TRBJ2-3; no firm D call. Germline values: CDR1 SNHLY, CDR2 FYNNEI. CDR3 length: 15 residues. Trimming removed 6 bases from V and 0 bases from J, with 13 bases in between.

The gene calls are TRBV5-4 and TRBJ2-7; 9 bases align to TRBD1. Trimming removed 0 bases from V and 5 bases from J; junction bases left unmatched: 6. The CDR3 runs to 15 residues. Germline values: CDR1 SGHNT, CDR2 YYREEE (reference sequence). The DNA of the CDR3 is TGTGCCAGCAGCTTGGCGCGGACAGGGGCGGACGAGCAGTACTTC. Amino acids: CASSLARTGADEQYF.

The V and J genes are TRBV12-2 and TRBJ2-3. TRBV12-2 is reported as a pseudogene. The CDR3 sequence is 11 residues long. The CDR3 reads CASRLSDTQYF. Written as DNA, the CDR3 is TGTGCAAGTCGCTTATCCGATACGCAGTATTTT.